This TCR beta chain was documented in a study of cytomegalovirus exposure and HLA in healthy donors. Remarks on this clone: No antigen is known for it.

With 60 Vbeta and 13 Jbeta primers, the PCR was carried out. TCRdb's table, derived via immunoSEQ multiplex PCR, lists solely in-frame clones and lacks some. Of 150,000 to 160,000 clones detected, 65% to 80% appear once; the ten largest clones hold about 4%. The study, taken as a whole, reports: Accurate prediction of HLA-A and HLA-B alleles (for most subjects) was reportedly achieved from TCR beta sequences.

Germline loops: CDR1 MNHNS, CDR2 SASEGT. Trimming took off 9 bases at V and 0 bases at J, with 5 bases between the two ends. The CDR3 consists of 11 residues. This clonotype was obtained from a woman between 35 and 50 years old in good health and CMV-seronegative. What was sequenced was PBMCs. The chain carries TRBV6-1 and TRBJ2-5; D unclear. In nucleotides, the CDR3 is TGTGCCAGTCGTAACCAAGAGACCCAGTACTTC. Its protein product is CASRNQETQYF.